The 14 T cell receptor beta chains reported below all come from one sample, sequenced in a study of cytomegalovirus exposure and HLA in healthy donors. The PCR ran on 60 Vbeta and 13 Jbeta primers. Repertoires were generated with immunoSEQ multiplex PCR, while TCRdb's copy carries only in-frame clones and drops some. This sample has some 190,000 clones, with around 86% found just once. The sequenced sample consisted of PBMCs. These TCRs come from a woman younger than 30 in good health and CMV-seronegative.

The chain is built from TRBV18 and TRBJ1-2, with 7 positions matching TRBD1. Germline assignment: CDR1 KGHSH and CDR2 LQKENI. V trimming: 5 bases; J trimming: 8 bases; junction bases outside the gene matches: 20. This CDR3 comprises 17 residues. CDR3 in amino acids: CASSTGENRGDVGGYTF. The CDR3 DNA is TGTGCCAGCTCAACGGGGGAGAACAGGGGAGACGTCGGCGGCTACACCTTC.

The chain links TRBV6-1 to TRBJ2-7; 10 positions agree with TRBD2. This CDR3 comprises 15 residues. The V and J ends lost 1 base and 3 bases, in that order; junction bases with no gene match: 3. Germline values: CDR1 MNHNS, CDR2 SASEGT. The CDR3 nucleotides are TGTGCCAGCAGTGAAGTGGGACTAGCGCACTACGAGCAGTACTTC. Amino acids: CASSEVGLAHYEQYF.

The V gene is TRBV7-9, the J gene TRBJ2-7; 10 bases agree with TRBD2. The CDR3 contains 16 residues. The V segment lost 4 bases and the J segment 7 bases; nucleotides outside the gene matches: 13. The germline gives CDR1 SEHNR, CDR2 FQNEAQ (reference sequence). The CDR3 here is CASSSSGRTLRSEQYF. For the CDR3, the DNA is TGTGCCAGCAGCTCTAGCGGGAGAACCCTCCGCAGTGAGCAGTACTTC.

The rearrangement joins TRBV5-6 to TRBJ1-2; 8 nucleotides match TRBD1. Unmatched junction bases numbered 4, after V lost 2 bases and J lost 4 bases. CDR1 SGHDT and CDR2 YYEEEE come from the germline V gene. The CDR3 is made up of 14 amino acids. The DNA for the CDR3 is TGTGCCAGCAGCTTACGCGGGACAGGCTATGGCTACACCTTC. This sequence encodes CASSLRGTGYGYTF.

The rearrangement uses TRBV11-3 and TRBJ2-1, with TRBD2 matching 7 bases. The CDR3 totals 15 residues. V dropped 5 bases and J dropped 6; count of bases not matched to a gene: 10. CDR1 and CDR2 (germline): SGHNT, YENEEA. DNA for the CDR3: TGTGCCAGCAGCGGGGAGGGGAGGTCCGTCAATGAGCAGTTCTTC. It codes for CASSGEGRSVNEQFF. Based on the CDR3 plus reference TRBV11-3 and TRBJ2-1, the full variable domain is EAGVVQSPRYKIIEKKQPVAFWCNPISGHNTLYWYLQNLGQGPELLIRYENEEAVDDSQLPKDRFSAERLKGVDSTLKIQPAELGDSAVYLCASSGEGRSVNEQFFGPGTRLTVL.

The rearrangement joins TRBV18 to TRBJ2-2; a weak D match, TRBD2 (5 bases). CDR1 KGHSH and CDR2 LQKENI come from the germline V gene. The V gene lost 5 bases and the J gene lost 4 bases, with 20 bases spanning the gap. This CDR3 has 17 residues. The CDR3 bases are TGTGCCAGCTCAGATACGATTACTAGAAGTAGCACCGGGGAGCTGTTTTTT. Its translation is CASSDTITRSSTGELFF.

This clone was observed a few times. The chain combines TRBV19 with TRBJ2-1, with TRBD2 as a possible D gene (5 bases). In germline, CDR1 is LNHDA, CDR2 SQIVND (reference sequence). With 5 bases removed from V and 0 bases from J, the gap between germline ends came to 8 bases. This CDR3 has 14 amino acids. CDR3 in amino acids: CASSGSSSYNEQFF. The CDR3 nucleotides are TGTGCCAGTAGTGGGAGTAGCTCCTACAATGAGCAGTTCTTC. The whole variable domain, filled in from reference TRBV19 and TRBJ2-1, reads DGGITQSPKYLFRKEGQNVTLSCEQNLNHDAMYWYRQDPGQGLRLIYYSQIVNDFQKGDIAEGYSVSREKKESFPLTVTSAQKNPTAFYLCASSGSSSYNEQFFGPGTRLTVL.

V and J are TRBV6-5 and TRBJ2-5; D ambiguous. Trimming removed 4 bases from V and 4 bases from J, with 13 bases in between. The CDR3 is made up of 14 amino acids. Germline CDR1 MNHEY, CDR2 SVGAGI. In nucleotides, the CDR3 is TGTGCCAGCAGTTCCCCCCGGGTAGCAGAGACCCAGTACTTC. This translates into CASSSPRVAETQYF.

This chain connects TRBV6-5 to TRBJ2-7, with a weak D call TRBD1 (6 bases). The CDR3 loop spans 16 amino acids. Trimming removed 0 bases at V and 0 bases at J, with 12 bases between. Germline V gene sequence: CDR1 MNHEY, CDR2 SVGAGI. In nucleotides, the CDR3 is TGTGCCAGCAGTTACTCGATGGGACAAGTCTCCTACGAGCAGTACTTC. Encoded protein: CASSYSMGQVSYEQYF.

CDR3 sequence: CASSLGTGRYEQYF. CDR3 DNA sequence: TGCGCCAGCAGCTTGGGGACAGGGAGATACGAGCAGTACTTC. V usage is TRBV5-1 and J usage is TRBJ2-7; 8 nucleotides match TRBD1. Trimming at V came to 0 bases and at J to 4 bases, leaving 3 bases not matched to a gene. From germline, CDR1 is SGHRS and CDR2 YFSETQ. The CDR3 covers 14 residues.

The CDR3 is CASSRTSGIIVQETQYF. The DNA of the CDR3 is TGTGCCAGCAGCCGGACTAGCGGTATAATCGTCCAAGAGACCCAGTACTTC. This chain links TRBV7-2 with TRBJ2-5; the match to TRBD2 covers 10 bases. V gave up 5 bases and J gave up 1 base; unmatched junction bases: 10. This CDR3 has 17 residues. Germline-derived CDR1 and CDR2 are SGHTA and FQGNSA.

The chain carries TRBV14 and TRBJ2-2; the D gene is possibly TRBD2 (5 bases). CDR1 and CDR2 from the germline V gene are SGHDN and FVKESK. Trimming stripped 3 bases from V and 4 bases from J, with 12 bases between. The CDR3 contains 15 residues. The CDR3 loop reads CASSQAAGTTGELFF. DNA for the CDR3: TGTGCCAGCAGCCAGGCGGCGGGCACCACCGGGGAGCTGTTTTTT.

In nucleotides, the CDR3 is TGCGCCAGCAGTACGTTTGCCGGGACAGTGGTCTACGAGCAGTACTTC. Its translation: CASSTFAGTVVYEQYF. This chain uses TRBV4-1 with TRBJ2-7, with 7 bases lining up with TRBD1. The ends lost 6 bases at V and 3 bases at J; junction bases unmatched: 14. This CDR3 spans 16 amino acids. Germline V gives CDR1 MGHRA, CDR2 YSYEKL.

CDR3 loop: CASSLDRGDYNEQFF. CDR3 sequence (DNA): TGTGCCAGCAGTTTAGACAGGGGCGACTACAATGAGCAGTTCTTC. This chain uses TRBV2 with TRBJ2-1; 8 nucleotides match TRBD1. The CDR3 contains 15 residues. CDR1 and CDR2 from the germline V gene are SNHLY and FYNNEI. The junction had 6 bases not matched to a gene; V was cut back by 5 bases and J by 3 bases.